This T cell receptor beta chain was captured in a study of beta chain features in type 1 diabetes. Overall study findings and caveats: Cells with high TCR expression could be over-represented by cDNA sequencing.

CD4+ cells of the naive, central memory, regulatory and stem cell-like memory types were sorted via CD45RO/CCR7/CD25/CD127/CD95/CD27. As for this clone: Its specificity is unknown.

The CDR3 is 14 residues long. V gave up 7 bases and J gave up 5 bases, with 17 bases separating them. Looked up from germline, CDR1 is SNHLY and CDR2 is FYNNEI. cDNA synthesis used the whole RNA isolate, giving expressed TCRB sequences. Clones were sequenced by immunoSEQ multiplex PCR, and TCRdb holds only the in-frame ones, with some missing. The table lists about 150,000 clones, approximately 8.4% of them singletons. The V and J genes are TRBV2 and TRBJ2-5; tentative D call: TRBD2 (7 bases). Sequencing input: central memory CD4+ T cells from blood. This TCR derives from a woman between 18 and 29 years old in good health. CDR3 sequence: CASTTPGGGETQYF. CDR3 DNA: TGTGCCAGCACAACCCCGGGGGGCGGGGAGACCCAGTACTTC.